The entry below describes one TCR beta chain. Its antigen is unidentified. V shed 5 bases and J shed 12 bases, with 22 bases lying between them. The CDR3 totals 13 residues. Germline CDR1 and CDR2: GTSNPN and SVGIG (reference sequence). The data stem from a study of blood T cells in healthy people across ages. The study, taken as a whole, reports: Strong correlation linked observed beta diversity and percent naive T cells. Since the PBMCs were unsorted, naive and antigen-experienced cells could not be conclusively compared.

Using a J-beta primer mix together with a sample-barcoded 5' primer, a second PCR was run for roughly 6 to 12 cycles. One entry per CDR3 protein results from TCRdb running MiXCR on the 5' RACE reads. The sample has 1.5 million to 2 million distinct CDR3 sequences; around 36% are singletons. The chain combines TRBV30 with TRBJ1-2, with D unclear. The receptor comes from a woman aged 25 to 39 in good health. Material: blood. The CDR3, as DNA: TGTGCCTGGGCTGGTAGCGGGCGACGAAGTAACACCTTC. As protein: CAWAGSGRRSNTF.